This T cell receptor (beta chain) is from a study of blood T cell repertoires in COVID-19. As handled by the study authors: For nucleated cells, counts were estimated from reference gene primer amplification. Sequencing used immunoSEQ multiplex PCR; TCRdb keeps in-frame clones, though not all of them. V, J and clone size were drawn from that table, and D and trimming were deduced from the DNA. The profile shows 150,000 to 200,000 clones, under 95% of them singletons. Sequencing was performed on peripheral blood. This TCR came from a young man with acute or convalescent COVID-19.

The CDR3 nucleotides read TGTGCCAGCAGCTTAGTATCCTGGGACAGGGAGGGCACTGAAGCTTTCTTT. This sequence encodes CASSLVSWDREGTEAFF. This chain uses TRBV7-6 with TRBJ1-1; 9 bases are shared with TRBD1. There are 17 residues in the CDR3. The V gene end was trimmed by 1 base and the J gene end by 4 bases; junction bases not matched to a gene: 10. Germline values: CDR1 SGHVS, CDR2 FNYEAQ.